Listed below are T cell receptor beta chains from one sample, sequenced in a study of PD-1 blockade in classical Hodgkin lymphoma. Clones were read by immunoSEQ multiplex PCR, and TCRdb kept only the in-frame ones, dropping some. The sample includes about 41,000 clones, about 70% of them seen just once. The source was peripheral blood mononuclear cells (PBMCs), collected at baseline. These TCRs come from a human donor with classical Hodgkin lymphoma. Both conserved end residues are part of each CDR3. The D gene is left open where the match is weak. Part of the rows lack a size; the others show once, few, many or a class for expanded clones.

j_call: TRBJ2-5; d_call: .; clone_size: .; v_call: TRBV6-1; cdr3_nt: TGTGCCAGCAGTGTCCTCGGGCAAGAGACCCAGTACTTC; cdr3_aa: CASSVLGQETQYF
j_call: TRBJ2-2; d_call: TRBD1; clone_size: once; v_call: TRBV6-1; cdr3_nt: TGTGCCAGCAGTGTAGGATTGACAGGGTGGACCGGGGAGCTGTTTTTT; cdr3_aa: CASSVGLTGWTGELFF
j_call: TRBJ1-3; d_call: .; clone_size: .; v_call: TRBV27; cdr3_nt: TGTGCCAGCAGCGCCGGACAGTTCTCTGGAAACACCATATATTTT; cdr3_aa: CASSAGQFSGNTIYF
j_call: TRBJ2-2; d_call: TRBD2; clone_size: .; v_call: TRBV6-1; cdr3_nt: TGTGCCAGCCTGACTAGCGGAGTAAACACCGGGGAGCTGTTTTTT; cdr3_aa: CASLTSGVNTGELFF
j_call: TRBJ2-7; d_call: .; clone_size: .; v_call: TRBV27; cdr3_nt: TGTGCCAGCACTCCCGGAAGTGACAGCTCCTACGAGCAGTACTTC; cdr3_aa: CASTPGSDSSYEQYF
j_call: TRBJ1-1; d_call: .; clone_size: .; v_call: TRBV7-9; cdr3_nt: TGTGCCAGCAGCTTATCCCCGACCACTGAAGCTTTCTTT; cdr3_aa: CASSLSPTTEAFF
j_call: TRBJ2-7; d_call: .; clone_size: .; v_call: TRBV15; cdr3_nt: TGTGCCACCAGCAGTAGCGGAACCTACGAGCAGTACTTC; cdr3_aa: CATSSSGTYEQYF
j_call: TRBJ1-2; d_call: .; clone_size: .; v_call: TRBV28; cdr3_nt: TGTGCCAGCATAAACACAGTGACTACTCTCTATGGCTACACCTTC; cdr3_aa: CASINTVTTLYGYTF
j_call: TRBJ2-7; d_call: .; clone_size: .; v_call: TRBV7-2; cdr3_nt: TGTGCCAGCAGCTTAGCGGGCGGGATGAGCTCCTACGAGCAGTACTTC; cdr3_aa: CASSLAGGMSSYEQYF
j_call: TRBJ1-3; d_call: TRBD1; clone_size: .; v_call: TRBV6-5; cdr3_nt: TGTGCCAGCAGCGAGGACAGGGTCTCTGGAAACACCATATATTTT; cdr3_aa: CASSEDRVSGNTIYF
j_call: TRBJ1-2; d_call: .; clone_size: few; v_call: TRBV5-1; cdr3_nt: TGCGCCAGCGCCTGGGCACAGGGTCTGGATGGCTACACCTTC; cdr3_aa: CASAWAQGLDGYTF
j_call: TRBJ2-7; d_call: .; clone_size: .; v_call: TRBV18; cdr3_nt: TGTGCCAGCTCACCACCTGGGCTCGACTACGAGCAGTACTTC; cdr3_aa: CASSPPGLDYEQYF
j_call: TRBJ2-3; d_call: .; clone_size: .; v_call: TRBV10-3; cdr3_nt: TGTGCCATGGGGGGAGATACGCAGTATTTT; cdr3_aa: CAMGGDTQYF
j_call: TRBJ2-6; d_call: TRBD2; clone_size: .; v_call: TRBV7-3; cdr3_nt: TGTGCCAGCAGCTTAGATCCTCCGGGACTAGCGGGCTCTGGGGCCAACGTCCTGACTTTC; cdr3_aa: CASSLDPPGLAGSGANVLTF
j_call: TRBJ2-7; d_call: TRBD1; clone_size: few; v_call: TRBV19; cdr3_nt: TGTGCCAGTAGAACAGGACAGGCTGCCTACGAGCAGTACTTC; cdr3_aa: CASRTGQAAYEQYF
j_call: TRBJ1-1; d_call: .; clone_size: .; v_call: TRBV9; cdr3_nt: TGTGCCAGCAGCCCGGACATCAGGTCTGAAGCTTTCTTT; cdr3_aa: CASSPDIRSEAFF
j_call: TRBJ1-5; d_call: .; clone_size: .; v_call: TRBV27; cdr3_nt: TGTGCCAGCAGTTTATCCCCCGGGACACTCCGTAATCAGCCCCAGCATTTT; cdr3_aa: CASSLSPGTLRNQPQHF
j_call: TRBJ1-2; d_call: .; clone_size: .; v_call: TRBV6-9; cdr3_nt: TGTGCCAGCAGCGGCGCTAGCACGGGCTACACCTTC; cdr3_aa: CASSGASTGYTF
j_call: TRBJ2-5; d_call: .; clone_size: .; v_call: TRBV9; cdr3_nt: TGTGCCAGCAGCGAACAGGGTGGGTCAGAGACCCAGTACTTC; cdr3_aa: CASSEQGGSETQYF
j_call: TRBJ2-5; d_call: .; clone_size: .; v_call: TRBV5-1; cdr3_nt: TGCGCCAGCAGCTTGTCTACGGGAGTAGAGACCCAGTACTTC; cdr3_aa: CASSLSTGVETQYF
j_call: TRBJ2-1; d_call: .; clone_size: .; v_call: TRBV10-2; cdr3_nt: TGCGCCAGCAGTGATTTTGAATCGTCCTACAATGAGCAGTTCTTC; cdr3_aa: CASSDFESSYNEQFF
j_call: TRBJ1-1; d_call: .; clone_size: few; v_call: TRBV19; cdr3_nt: TGTGCCAGTAGTATAGATCTGGGATTGAACACTGAAGCTTTCTTT; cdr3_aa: CASSIDLGLNTEAFF
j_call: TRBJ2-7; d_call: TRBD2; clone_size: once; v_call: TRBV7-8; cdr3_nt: TGTGCCAGCAGCTTCCAGGGAAGCGGGAGAGGCGAGCAGTACTTC; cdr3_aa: CASSFQGSGRGEQYF
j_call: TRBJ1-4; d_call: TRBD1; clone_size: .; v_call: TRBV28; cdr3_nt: TGTGCCAGCAACCAGGGACAGGGCCTTGCAACTAATGAAAAACTGTTTTTT; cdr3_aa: CASNQGQGLATNEKLFF
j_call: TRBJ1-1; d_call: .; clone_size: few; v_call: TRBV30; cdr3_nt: TGTGCCTGGAGTAGGAGGGAAGGGACTGAAGCTTTCTTT; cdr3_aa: CAWSRREGTEAFF
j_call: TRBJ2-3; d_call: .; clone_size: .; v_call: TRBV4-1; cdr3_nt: TGCGCCAGCAGCCTCAGGACCTCTTCCAACACAGATACGCAGTATTTT; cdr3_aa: CASSLRTSSNTDTQYF
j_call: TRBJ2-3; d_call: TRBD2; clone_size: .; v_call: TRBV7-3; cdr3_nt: TGTGCCAGCAGCTCCTTTGCGGGAGTCACAGATACGCAGTATTTT; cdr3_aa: CASSSFAGVTDTQYF
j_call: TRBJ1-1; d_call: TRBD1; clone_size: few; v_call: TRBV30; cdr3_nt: TGTGCCTGGAGTGACGGACAGGGGGTGGTGGGCACTGAAGCTTTCTTT; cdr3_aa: CAWSDGQGVVGTEAFF
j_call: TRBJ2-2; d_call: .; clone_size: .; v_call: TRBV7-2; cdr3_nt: TGTGCCAGCAGCTTGTCGGTGGGGTACACCGGGGAGCTGTTTTTT; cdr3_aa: CASSLSVGYTGELFF
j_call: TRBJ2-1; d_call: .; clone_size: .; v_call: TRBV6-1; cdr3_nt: TGTGCCTCAGAGGGCTACCTCCTTGTCAATGAGCAGTTCTTC; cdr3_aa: CASEGYLLVNEQFF
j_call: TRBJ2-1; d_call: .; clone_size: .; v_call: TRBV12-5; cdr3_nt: TGTGCTAGCGGTTTGTGGACTCCTAATGAGCAGTTCTTC; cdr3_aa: CASGLWTPNEQFF
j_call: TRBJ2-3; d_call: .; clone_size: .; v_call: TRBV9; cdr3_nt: TGTGCCAGCAGCTCGCGGGGCACAGGGTCTGATACGCAGTATTTT; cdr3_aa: CASSSRGTGSDTQYF
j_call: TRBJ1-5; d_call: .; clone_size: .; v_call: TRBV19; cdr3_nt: TGTGCCAGTAGTAGGGGCGGGGGAATCTCCAATCAGCCCCAGCATTTT; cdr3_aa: CASSRGGGISNQPQHF
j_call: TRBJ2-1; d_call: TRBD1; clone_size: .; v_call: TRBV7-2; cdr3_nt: TGTGCCAGCAGCACTGGGGGACAGGGGGTAGGGGAGCAGTTCTTC; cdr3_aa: CASSTGGQGVGEQFF
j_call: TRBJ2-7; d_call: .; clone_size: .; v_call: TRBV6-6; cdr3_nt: TGTGCCAGCAGTTACGGAGAGGGGACCTACGAGCAGTACTTC; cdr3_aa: CASSYGEGTYEQYF
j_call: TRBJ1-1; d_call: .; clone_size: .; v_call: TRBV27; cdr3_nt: TGTGCCAGCAGTCCAGACCTGAACACTGAAGCTTTCTTT; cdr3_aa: CASSPDLNTEAFF
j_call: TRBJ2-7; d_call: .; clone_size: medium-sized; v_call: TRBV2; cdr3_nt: TGTGCCAGCAACACGGCTCCTCAGGCGGAGATCTACGAGCAGTACTTC; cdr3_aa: CASNTAPQAEIYEQYF
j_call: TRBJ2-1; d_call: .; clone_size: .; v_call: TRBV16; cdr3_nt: TGTGCCAGCAGCCAATCGGACGGCAACCGTGAGCAGTTCTTC; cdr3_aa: CASSQSDGNREQFF
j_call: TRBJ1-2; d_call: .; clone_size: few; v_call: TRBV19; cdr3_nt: TGTGCCAGTAGTCAGAATCGACAGTTAAATGGCTACACCTTC; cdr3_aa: CASSQNRQLNGYTF
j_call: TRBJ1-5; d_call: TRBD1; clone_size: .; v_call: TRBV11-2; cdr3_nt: TGTGCCAGCAGCTTACGGACAGGTCCTAATCAGCCCCAGCATTTT; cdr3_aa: CASSLRTGPNQPQHF
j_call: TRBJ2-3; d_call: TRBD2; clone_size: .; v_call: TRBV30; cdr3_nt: TGTGCCCGAGATCGGACTAGCGGGAGGACCCCCTTCACAGATACGCAGTATTTT; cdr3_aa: CARDRTSGRTPFTDTQYF
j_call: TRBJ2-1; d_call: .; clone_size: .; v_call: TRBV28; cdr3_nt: TGTGCCAGCAGTTTGGCTGACTATGGGAAGTTCTTC; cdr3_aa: CASSLADYGKFF
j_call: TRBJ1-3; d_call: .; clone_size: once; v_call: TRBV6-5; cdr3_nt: TGTGCCAGCACCTCCTCGTGGGGGGGAAACACCATATATTTT; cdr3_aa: CASTSSWGGNTIYF
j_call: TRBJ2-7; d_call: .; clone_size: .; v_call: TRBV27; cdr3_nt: TGTGCCAGCAGTTTACGCATGTCTGTCGAGCAGTACTTC; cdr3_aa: CASSLRMSVEQYF
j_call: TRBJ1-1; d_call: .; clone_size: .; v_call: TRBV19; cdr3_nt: TGTGCCAGTAGTATTGCGGGTGGGACTGAAGCTTTCTTT; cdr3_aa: CASSIAGGTEAFF
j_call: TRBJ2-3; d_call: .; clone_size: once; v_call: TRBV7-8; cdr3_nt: TGTGCCAGCAGCTTAGCATGGCGATCTAGCACAGATACGCAGTATTTT; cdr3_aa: CASSLAWRSSTDTQYF
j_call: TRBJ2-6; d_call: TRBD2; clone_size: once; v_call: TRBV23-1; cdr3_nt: TGCGCCAGCAGTCAATCGATTGGGCAGGGAGGGGTTCGCTCTGGGGCCAACGTCCTGACTTTC; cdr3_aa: CASSQSIGQGGVRSGANVLTF
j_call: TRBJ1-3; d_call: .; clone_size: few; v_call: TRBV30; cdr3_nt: TGTGCCTGGAGTGTCCTCACCTCTTGGCTCTCTGGAAACACCATATATTTT; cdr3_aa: CAWSVLTSWLSGNTIYF
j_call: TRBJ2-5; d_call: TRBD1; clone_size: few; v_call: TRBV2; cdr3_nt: TGTGCCAGCAGTGAGACAGGGGTAGGGGAGACCCAGTACTTC; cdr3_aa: CASSETGVGETQYF
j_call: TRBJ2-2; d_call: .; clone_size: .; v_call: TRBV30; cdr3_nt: TGTGCCTGGAGTAAGGGACAGAACACCGGGGAGCTGTTTTTT; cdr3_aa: CAWSKGQNTGELFF
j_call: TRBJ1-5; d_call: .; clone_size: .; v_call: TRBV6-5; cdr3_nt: TGTGCCAGCAGTTCCTTAGAGGGGAATCAGCCCCAGCATTTT; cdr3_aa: CASSSLEGNQPQHF
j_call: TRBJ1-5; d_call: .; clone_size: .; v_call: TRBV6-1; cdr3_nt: TGTGCCAGCAGTGGGCGGGTTGGCAATCAGCCCCAGCATTTT; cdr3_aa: CASSGRVGNQPQHF
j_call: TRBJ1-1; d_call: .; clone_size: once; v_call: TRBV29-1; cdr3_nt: TGCAGCCTTCATATACAGGGGAACACTGAAGCTTTCTTT; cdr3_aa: CSLHIQGNTEAFF
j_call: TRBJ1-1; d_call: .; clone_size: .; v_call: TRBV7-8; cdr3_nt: TGTGCCAGCAGCTACCAGCAACCCTCACTGGGAAAGAACACTGAAGCTTTCTTT; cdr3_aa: CASSYQQPSLGKNTEAFF
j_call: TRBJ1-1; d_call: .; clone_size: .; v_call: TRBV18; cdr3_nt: TGTGCCAGCTCACCCTCAATAATACAGAACCCGAACACTGAAGCTTTCTTT; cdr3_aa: CASSPSIIQNPNTEAFF
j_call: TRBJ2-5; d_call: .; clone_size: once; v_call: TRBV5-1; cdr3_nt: TGCGCCAGCAGCTATTTAAGCGGAGAGACCCAGTACTTC; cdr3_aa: CASSYLSGETQYF
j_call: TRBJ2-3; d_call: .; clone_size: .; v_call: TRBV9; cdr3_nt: TGTGCCAGCAGCCCGTCAACATCAGGGACAGATACGCAGTATTTT; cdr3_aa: CASSPSTSGTDTQYF
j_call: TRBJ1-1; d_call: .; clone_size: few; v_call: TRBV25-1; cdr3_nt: TGTGCCAGCAGCCCTTATAAGAATGTACAGAAAAACACTGAAGCTTTCTTT; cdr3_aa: CASSPYKNVQKNTEAFF
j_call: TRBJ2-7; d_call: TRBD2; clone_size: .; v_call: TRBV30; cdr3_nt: TGTGCCTGGAGCGAGACTAGCGGGAGGGGGATTTACGAGCAGTACTTC; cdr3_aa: CAWSETSGRGIYEQYF
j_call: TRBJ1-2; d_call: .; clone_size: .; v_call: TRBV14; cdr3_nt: TGTGCCAGCAGCCAGGGACAAAACCCACCCTATGGCTACACCTTC; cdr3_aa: CASSQGQNPPYGYTF